This note documents a single T cell receptor beta chain sequence. Antigen unknown. The table came from immunoSEQ multiplex PCR; TCRdb's copy has only in-frame clones and leaves some out. The sample holds roughly 700,000 clones; about 89% are singletons and the top ten take around 1.5%. Germline V CDR1 and CDR2: MNHEY, SMNVEV (reference sequence). There are 15 residues in the CDR3. Losses at the gene ends were 2 bases for V and 10 bases for J; bases not matched to a gene: 10. This entry belongs to a study of Ad26.COV2.S vaccination and SARS-CoV-2 variants. At the level of the study: The study gave Ad26.COV2.S intramuscularly, once or twice 56 days apart.

Study outcomes and limitations: Vaccine and placebo recipients had comparable breadth of non-spike TCRs.

Treatment given: over 15 received Ad26.COV2.S at low or high dose, single or two shots; 5 received placebo; per-sample allocation not given. Samples analyzed were those drawn on day 63 after the first vaccine or placebo injection. The origin of this receptor is a person aged 18-65 years who received the Ad26.COV2.S COVID-19 vaccine or a placebo. The V and J genes are TRBV27 and TRBJ2-1; 8 bases are shared with TRBD1. The sample here was peripheral blood, taken in a trial of Ad26.COV2.S vaccine versus placebo. The DNA of the CDR3 is TGTGCCAGCAGTTTAGGTAGGACAGGGCCCCCAGAGCAGTTCTTC. Translating gives CASSLGRTGPPEQFF.